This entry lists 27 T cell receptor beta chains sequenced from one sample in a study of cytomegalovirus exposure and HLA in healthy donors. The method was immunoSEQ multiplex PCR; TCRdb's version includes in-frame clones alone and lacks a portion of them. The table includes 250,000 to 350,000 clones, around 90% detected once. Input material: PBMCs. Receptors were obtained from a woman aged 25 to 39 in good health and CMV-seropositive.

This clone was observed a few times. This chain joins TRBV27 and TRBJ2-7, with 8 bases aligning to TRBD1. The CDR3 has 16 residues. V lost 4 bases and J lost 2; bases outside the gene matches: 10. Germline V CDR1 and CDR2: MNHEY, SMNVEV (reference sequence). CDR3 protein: CASSWGGQGITYEQYF. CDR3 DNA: TGTGCCAGCAGTTGGGGAGGACAGGGAATTACCTACGAGCAGTACTTC.

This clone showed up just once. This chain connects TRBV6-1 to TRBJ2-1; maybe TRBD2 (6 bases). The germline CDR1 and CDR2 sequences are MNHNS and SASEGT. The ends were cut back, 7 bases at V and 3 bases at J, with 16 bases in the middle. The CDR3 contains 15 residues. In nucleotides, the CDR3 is TGTGCCAGCATGGCAGGGAGGAACGTCTACAATGAGCAGTTCTTC. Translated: CASMAGRNVYNEQFF.

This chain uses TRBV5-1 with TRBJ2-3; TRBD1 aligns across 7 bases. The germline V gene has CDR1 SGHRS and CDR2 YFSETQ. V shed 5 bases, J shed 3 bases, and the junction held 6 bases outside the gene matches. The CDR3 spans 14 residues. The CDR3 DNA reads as TGCGCCAGCAGTCGGCAGGGGGTTACAGATACGCAGTATTTT. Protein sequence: CASSRQGVTDTQYF.

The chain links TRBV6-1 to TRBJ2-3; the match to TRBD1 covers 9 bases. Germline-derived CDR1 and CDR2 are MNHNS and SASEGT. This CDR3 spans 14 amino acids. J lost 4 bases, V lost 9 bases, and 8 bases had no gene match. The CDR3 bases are TGTGCCAGAGGGAGGACAGGGGACGCAGATACGCAGTATTTT. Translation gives CARGRTGDADTQYF.

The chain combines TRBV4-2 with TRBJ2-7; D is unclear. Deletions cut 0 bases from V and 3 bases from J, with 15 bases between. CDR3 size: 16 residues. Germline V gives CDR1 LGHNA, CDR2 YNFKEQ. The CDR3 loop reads CASSQDFSSGVYEQYF. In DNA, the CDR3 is TGTGCCAGCAGCCAAGATTTTTCTAGTGGAGTCTACGAGCAGTACTTC.

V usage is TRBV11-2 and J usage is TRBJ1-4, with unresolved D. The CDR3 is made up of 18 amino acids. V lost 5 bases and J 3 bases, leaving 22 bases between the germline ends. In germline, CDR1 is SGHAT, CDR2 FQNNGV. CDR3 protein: CASSPSLVDRAANEKLFF. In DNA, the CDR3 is TGTGCCAGCAGCCCCAGCCTCGTGGACCGGGCGGCTAATGAAAAACTGTTTTTT.

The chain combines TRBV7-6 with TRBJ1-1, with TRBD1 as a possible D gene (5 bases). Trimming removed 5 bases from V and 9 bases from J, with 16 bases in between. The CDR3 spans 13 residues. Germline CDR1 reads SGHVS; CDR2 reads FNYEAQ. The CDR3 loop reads CASSQRGGAQAFF. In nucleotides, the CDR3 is TGTGCCAGCAGCCAAAGAGGCGGGGCTCAAGCTTTCTTT.

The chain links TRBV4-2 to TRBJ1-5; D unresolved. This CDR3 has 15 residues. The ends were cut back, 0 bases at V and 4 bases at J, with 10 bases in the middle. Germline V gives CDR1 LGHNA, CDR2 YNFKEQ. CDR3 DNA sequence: TGTGCCAGCAGCCAAGATATGCAGTTAAATCAGCCCCAGCATTTT. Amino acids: CASSQDMQLNQPQHF.

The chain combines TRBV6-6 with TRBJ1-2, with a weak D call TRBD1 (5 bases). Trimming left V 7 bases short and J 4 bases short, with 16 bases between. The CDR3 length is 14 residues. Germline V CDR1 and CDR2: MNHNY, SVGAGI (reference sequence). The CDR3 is CASNLRGRVYGYTF. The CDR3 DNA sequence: TGTGCCAGCAACCTTAGGGGACGTGTCTATGGCTACACCTTC.

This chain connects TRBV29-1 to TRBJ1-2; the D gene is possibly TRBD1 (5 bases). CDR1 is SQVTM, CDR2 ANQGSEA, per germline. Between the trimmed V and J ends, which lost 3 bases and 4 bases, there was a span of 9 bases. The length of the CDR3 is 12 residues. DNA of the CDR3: TGCAGCGTTGACGGGGCTACCTATGGCTACACCTTC. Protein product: CSVDGATYGYTF.

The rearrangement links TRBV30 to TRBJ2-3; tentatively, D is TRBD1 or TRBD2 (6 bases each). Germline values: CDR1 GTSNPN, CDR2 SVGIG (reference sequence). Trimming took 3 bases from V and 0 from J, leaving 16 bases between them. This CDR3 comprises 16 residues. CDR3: CAWSPKGGHSTDTQYF. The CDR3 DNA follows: TGTGCCTGGAGCCCAAAGGGGGGACATAGCACAGATACGCAGTATTTT.

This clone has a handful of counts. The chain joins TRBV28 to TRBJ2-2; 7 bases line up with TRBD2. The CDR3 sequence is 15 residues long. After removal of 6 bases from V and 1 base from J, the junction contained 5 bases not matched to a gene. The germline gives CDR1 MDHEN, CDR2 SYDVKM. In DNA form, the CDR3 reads TGTGCCAGCAGCCGGACTAGGTGGAACACCGGGGAGCTGTTTTTT. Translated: CASSRTRWNTGELFF.

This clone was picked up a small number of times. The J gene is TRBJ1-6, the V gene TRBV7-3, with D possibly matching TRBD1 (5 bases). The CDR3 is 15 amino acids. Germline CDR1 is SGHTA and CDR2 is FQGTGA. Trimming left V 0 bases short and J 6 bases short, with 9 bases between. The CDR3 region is CASSLTGRGNSPLHF. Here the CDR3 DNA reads TGTGCCAGCAGCTTAACGGGTAGGGGTAATTCACCCCTCCACTTT.

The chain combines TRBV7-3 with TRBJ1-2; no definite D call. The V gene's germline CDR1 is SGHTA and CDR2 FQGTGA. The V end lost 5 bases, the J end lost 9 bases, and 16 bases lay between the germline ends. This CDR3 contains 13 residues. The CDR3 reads CASSPGSTKSYTF. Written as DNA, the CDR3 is TGTGCCAGCAGCCCCGGGTCAACCAAGAGCTACACCTTC.

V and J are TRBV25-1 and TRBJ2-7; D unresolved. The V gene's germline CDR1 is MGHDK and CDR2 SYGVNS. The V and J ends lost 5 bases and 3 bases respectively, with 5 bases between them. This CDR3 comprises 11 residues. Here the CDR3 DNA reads TGTGCCAGCAGTTTCCTCTACGAGCAGTACTTC. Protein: CASSFLYEQYF.

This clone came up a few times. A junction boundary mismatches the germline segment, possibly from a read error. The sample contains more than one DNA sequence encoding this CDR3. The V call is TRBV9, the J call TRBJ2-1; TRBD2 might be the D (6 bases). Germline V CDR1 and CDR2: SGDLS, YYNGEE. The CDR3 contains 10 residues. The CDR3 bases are TGTGCCAGTAGCGGCAATGAGCAGTTCTTC. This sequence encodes CASSGNEQFF.

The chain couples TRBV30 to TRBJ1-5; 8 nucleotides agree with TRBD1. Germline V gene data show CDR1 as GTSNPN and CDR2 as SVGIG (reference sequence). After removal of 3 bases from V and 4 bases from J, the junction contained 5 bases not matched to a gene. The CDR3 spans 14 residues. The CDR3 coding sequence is TGTGCCTGGAGACCCACAGGGGGTAATCAGCCCCAGCATTTT. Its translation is CAWRPTGGNQPQHF.

As DNA, the CDR3 is TGTGCCAGCAGCGCCCGACAGGGAACCTACGAGCAGTACTTC. This codes for CASSARQGTYEQYF. The rearrangement joins TRBV9 to TRBJ2-7; 7 bases map to TRBD1. The CDR3 consists of 14 residues. The V gene's germline CDR1 is SGDLS and CDR2 YYNGEE. V lost 3 bases, J lost 2 bases, and 5 bases stayed unmatched.

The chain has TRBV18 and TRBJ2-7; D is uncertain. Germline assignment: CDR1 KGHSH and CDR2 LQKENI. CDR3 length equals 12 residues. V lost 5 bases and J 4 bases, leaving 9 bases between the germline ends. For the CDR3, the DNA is TGTGCCAGCTCATCTCAAAGTTACGAGCAGTACTTC. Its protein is CASSSQSYEQYF.

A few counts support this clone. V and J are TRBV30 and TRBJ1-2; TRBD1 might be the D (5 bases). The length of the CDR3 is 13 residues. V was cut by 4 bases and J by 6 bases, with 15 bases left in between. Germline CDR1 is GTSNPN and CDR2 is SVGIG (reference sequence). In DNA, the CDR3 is TGTGCCTGGACTCAGGGAACGTATAATGGCTACACCTTC. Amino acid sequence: CAWTQGTYNGYTF.

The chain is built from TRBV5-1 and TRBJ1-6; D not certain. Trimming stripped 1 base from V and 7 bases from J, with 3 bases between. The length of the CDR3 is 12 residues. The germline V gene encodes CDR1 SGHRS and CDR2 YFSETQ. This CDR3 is CASSLKNSPLHF. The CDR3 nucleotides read TGCGCCAGCAGCTTGAAGAATTCACCCCTCCACTTT.

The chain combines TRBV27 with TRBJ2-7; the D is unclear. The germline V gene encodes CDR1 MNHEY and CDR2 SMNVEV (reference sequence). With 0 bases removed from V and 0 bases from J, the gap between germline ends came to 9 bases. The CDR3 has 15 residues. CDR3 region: CASSLSPQSSYEQYF. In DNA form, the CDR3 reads TGTGCCAGCAGTTTATCGCCCCAGAGCTCCTACGAGCAGTACTTC.

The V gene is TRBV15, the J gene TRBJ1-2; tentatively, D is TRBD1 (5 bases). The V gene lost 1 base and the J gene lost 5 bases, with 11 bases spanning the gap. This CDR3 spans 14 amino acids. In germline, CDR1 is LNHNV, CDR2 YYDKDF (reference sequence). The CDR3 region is CATSRGMAGYGYTF. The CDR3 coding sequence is TGTGCCACCAGCAGAGGAATGGCAGGGTATGGCTACACCTTC.

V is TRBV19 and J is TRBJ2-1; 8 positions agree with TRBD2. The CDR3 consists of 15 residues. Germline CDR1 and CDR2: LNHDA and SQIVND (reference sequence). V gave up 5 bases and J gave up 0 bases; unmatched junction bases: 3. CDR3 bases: TGTGCCAGTAGTGTAGCGGGGAGCTCCTACAATGAGCAGTTCTTC. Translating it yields CASSVAGSSYNEQFF. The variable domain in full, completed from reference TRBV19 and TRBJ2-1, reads DGGITQSPKYLFRKEGQNVTLSCEQNLNHDAMYWYRQDPGQGLRLIYYSQIVNDFQKGDIAEGYSVSREKKESFPLTVTSAQKNPTAFYLCASSVAGSSYNEQFFGPGTRLTVL.

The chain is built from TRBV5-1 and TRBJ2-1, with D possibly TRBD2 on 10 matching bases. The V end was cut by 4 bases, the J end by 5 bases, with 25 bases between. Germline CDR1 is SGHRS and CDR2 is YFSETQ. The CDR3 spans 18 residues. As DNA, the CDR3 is TGCGCCAGCAGCGTACAGGGGGCTAGCGGGAGTGTACACAATGAGCAGTTCTTC. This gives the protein CASSVQGASGSVHNEQFF. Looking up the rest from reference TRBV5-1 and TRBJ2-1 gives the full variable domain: KAGVTQTPRYLIKTRGQQVTLSCSPISGHRSVSWYQQTPGQGLQFLFEYFSETQRNKGNFPGRFSGRQFSNSRSEMNVSTLELGDSALYLCASSVQGASGSVHNEQFFGPGTRLTVL.

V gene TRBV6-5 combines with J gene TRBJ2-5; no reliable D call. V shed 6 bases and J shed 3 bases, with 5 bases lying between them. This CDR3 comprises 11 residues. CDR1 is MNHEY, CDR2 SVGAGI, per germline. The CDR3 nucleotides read TGTGCCAGCAGGAAGGAAGAGACCCAGTACTTC. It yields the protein CASRKEETQYF.

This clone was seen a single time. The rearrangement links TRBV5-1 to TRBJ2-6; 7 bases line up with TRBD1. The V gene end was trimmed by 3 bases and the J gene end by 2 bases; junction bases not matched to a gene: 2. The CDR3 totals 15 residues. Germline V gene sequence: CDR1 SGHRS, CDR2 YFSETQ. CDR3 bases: TGCGCCAGCAGCTCCACAGGGGCTGGGGCCAACGTCCTGACTTTC. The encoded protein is CASSSTGAGANVLTF.